The clone carrying this T cell receptor (beta chain) appeared a single time. Different DNA sequences within this sample yield the same CDR3. This sample is drawn from a study of blood T cell repertoires in COVID-19. The wider study: Sites across the United States, Italy and Spain contributed samples from acute and convalescent COVID-19. T cells, B-cell-depleted T cells, or PBMCs provided the cDNA or gDNA that served as material.

This CDR3 spans 15 amino acids. The V end lost 0 bases, the J end lost 0 bases, and 9 bases lay between the germline ends. The germline gives CDR1 SGHDT, CDR2 YYEEEE. Authors' processing steps: Reference gene primer amplification in the assay estimated nucleated cell counts. Sequencing was performed with immunoSEQ multiplex PCR; in TCRdb, only in-frame clones are kept and a portion is missing. The V and J calls and clone size were taken over from that table, and D and trimming were inferred from the DNA. The sample holds about 190,000 clones, around nine tenths seen once. The sequencing sample was made of peripheral blood. V gene TRBV5-6 combines with J gene TRBJ1-2, with D perhaps TRBD1 (5 bases). The source is a woman aged 40 to 49 who had recovered from COVID-19. Here the CDR3 reads CASSLAGTANYGYTF. Here the CDR3 DNA reads TGTGCCAGCAGCTTGGCAGGGACTGCTAACTATGGCTACACCTTC.